The 8 T cell receptor beta chains below come from one sample, sequenced in a study of cytomegalovirus exposure and HLA in healthy donors. Sequenced by immunoSEQ multiplex PCR; TCRdb stores in-frame clones only, minus some. The sample has more than 85,000 clones; over 85% are singletons. The source material was PBMCs. These TCRs come from a woman aged 30 to 39 in good health and CMV-seropositive.

The chain recombines TRBV18 with TRBJ2-5; D not resolved. Trimming removed 3 bases from V and 4 bases from J, with 9 bases in between. This CDR3 comprises 13 residues. Per the germline V gene, CDR1 is KGHSH and CDR2 is LQKENI. The CDR3 nucleotides are TGTGCCAGCTCACCTTTTGATAGAGAGACCCAGTACTTC. Translation gives CASSPFDRETQYF.

In this sample, this clone turned up once. The chain uses TRBV30 and TRBJ1-3; D is perhaps TRBD1 (5 bases). Per the germline V gene, CDR1 is GTSNPN and CDR2 is SVGIG (reference sequence). This CDR3 is built from 16 residues. V was trimmed by 0 bases and J by 0 bases, leaving 12 bases between them. The CDR3 nucleotides read TGTGCCTGGAGTGTAAACAGGCCCTACTCTGGAAACACCATATATTTT. Translation: CAWSVNRPYSGNTIYF.

The chain recombines TRBV7-9 with TRBJ2-7; the match to TRBD1 covers 7 bases. Germline CDR1 is SEHNR and CDR2 is FQNEAQ (reference sequence). The CDR3 is 14 amino acids. With 3 bases clipped from V and 2 bases from J, the junction kept 4 bases outside the gene matches. Here the CDR3 DNA reads TGTGCCAGCAGCTTCCGGGACAGTACCTACGAGCAGTACTTC. Translation gives CASSFRDSTYEQYF. Complete variable domain (other parts from reference TRBV7-9 and TRBJ2-7): DTGVSQNPRHKITKRGQNVTFRCDPISEHNRLYWYRQTLGQGPEFLTYFQNEAQLEKSRLLSDRFSAERPKGSFSTLEIQRTEQGDSAMYLCASSFRDSTYEQYFGPGTRLTVT.

The chain carries TRBV30 and TRBJ2-7; tentatively, D is TRBD2 (5 bases). The CDR3 loop spans 11 amino acids. The V end lost 7 bases, the J end lost 2 bases, and 9 bases lay between the germline ends. Looked up from germline, CDR1 is GTSNPN and CDR2 is SVGIG (reference sequence). The CDR3, as DNA: TGTGCCTCAGCGGCTACCTACGAGCAGTACTTC. It yields the protein CASAATYEQYF.

The chain recombines TRBV2 with TRBJ1-5; no firm D call. Germline values: CDR1 SNHLY, CDR2 FYNNEI. Between the trimmed V and J ends, which lost 3 bases and 7 bases, there was a span of 10 bases. The CDR3 has 13 residues. CDR3 sequence: CASSDRTKQPQHF. The CDR3 nucleotides are TGTGCCAGCAGTGACAGAACAAAACAGCCCCAGCATTTT.

This clone has just one count. V gene TRBV7-6 combines with J gene TRBJ2-7, with D maybe TRBD1 (5 bases). V was pared by 5 bases and J by 6 bases, with 17 bases between. The CDR3 loop spans 14 amino acids. Germline V lookup: CDR1 SGHVS, CDR2 FNYEAQ. CDR3 residues: CASSPADSYREQYF. The CDR3 DNA reads as TGTGCCAGCAGCCCCGCCGACAGTTACCGCGAGCAGTACTTC.

The V gene is TRBV10-3, the J gene TRBJ1-2, with TRBD1 matching 7 bases. V shed 6 bases and J 8 bases; nucleotides not matched to a gene: 6. CDR3 length: 12 residues. Germline V gives CDR1 ENHRY, CDR2 SYGVKD. The CDR3 here is CAISSGGEGYTF. In nucleotides, the CDR3 is TGTGCCATCAGCTCAGGGGGAGAAGGCTACACCTTC.

The chain links TRBV28 to TRBJ2-7, with 11 bases aligning to TRBD2. Germline V CDR1 and CDR2: MDHEN, SYDVKM. This CDR3 is 15 amino acids long. The junction had 11 bases not matched to a gene; V was cut back by 6 bases and J by 7 bases. CDR3 residues: CASRPTQRLAGEQYF. CDR3 DNA sequence: TGTGCCAGCAGACCGACCCAGAGACTAGCGGGGGAGCAGTACTTC.